The next 20 T cell receptor beta chains were all read from a single sample in a study of blood T cell repertoires in COVID-19. TCRdb's copy holds only in-frame clones and misses some; the assay was immunoSEQ multiplex PCR. Here the sample spans 200,000 to 250,000 clones, approximately 90% being singletons. Sequenced input: peripheral blood. These receptors originate from a man aged 50 to 59 with acute or convalescent COVID-19.

The V call is TRBV6-5, the J call TRBJ2-7; D may be TRBD1 (6 bases). V gave up 6 bases and J gave up 4 bases, with 10 bases separating them. Germline V gene sequence: CDR1 MNHEY, CDR2 SVGAGI. The CDR3 is made up of 12 amino acids. CDR3 sequence: CASRDRYYEQYF. The CDR3 DNA reads TGTGCCAGCAGGGACAGATATTACGAGCAGTACTTC.

The rearrangement links TRBV11-2 to TRBJ1-2; D remains unclear. The V end lost 1 base, the J end lost 4 bases, and 13 bases lay between the germline ends. This CDR3 spans 15 amino acids. Germline V CDR1 and CDR2: SGHAT, FQNNGV. CDR3 in amino acids: CASSLALSGGYGYTF. The CDR3 bases are TGTGCCAGCAGCTTAGCCCTGTCGGGAGGCTATGGCTACACCTTC.

The chain links TRBV7-9 to TRBJ1-2; TRBD1 is a possible D gene (5 bases). Germline CDR1 reads SEHNR; CDR2 reads FQNEAQ (reference sequence). Trimming took off 5 bases at V and 2 bases at J, with 15 bases between the two ends. The CDR3 is 15 amino acids. The CDR3 here is CASSLQGPANYGYTF. The DNA of the CDR3 is TGTGCCAGCAGCCTCCAGGGTCCTGCGAACTATGGCTACACCTTC.

The rearrangement uses TRBV2 and TRBJ1-2; the D gene is possibly TRBD1 (6 bases). This CDR3 has 14 amino acids. Germline-derived CDR1 and CDR2 are SNHLY and FYNNEI. The V end was cut by 2 bases, the J end by 0 bases, with 7 bases between. This CDR3 reads CASSEWTANYGYTF. For the CDR3, the DNA is TGTGCCAGCAGTGAATGGACAGCTAACTATGGCTACACCTTC.

The rearrangement links TRBV2 to TRBJ1-1; D uncertain. CDR3 size: 16 residues. Trimming took 0 bases from V and 5 from J, leaving 16 bases between them. CDR1 is SNHLY, CDR2 FYNNEI, per germline. The CDR3, as DNA: TGTGCCAGCAGTGAAGCGCTTCCCGGGGTAGGGACTGAAGCTTTCTTT. Residues: CASSEALPGVGTEAFF.

V is TRBV30 and J is TRBJ2-5; 7 nucleotides line up with TRBD2. The germline V gene encodes CDR1 GTSNPN and CDR2 SVGIG (reference sequence). Trimming cost V 4 bases and J 5 bases; bases outside gene matches: 4. The CDR3 covers 12 residues. The CDR3 sequence is CAWNPSGETQYF. DNA for the CDR3: TGTGCCTGGAACCCTAGCGGTGAGACCCAGTACTTC. The full variable domain, rest sourced from reference TRBV30 and TRBJ2-5, is SQTIHQWPATLVQPVGSPLSLECTVEGTSNPNLYWYRQAAGRGLQLLFYSVGIGQISSEVPQNLSASRPQDRQFILSSKKLLLSDSGFYLCAWNPSGETQYFGPGTRLLVL.

This chain uses TRBV6-1 with TRBJ1-6; 10 bases match TRBD1. This CDR3 comprises 15 residues. Losses at the gene ends were 2 bases for V and 11 bases for J; bases not matched to a gene: 6. Looked up from germline, CDR1 is MNHNS and CDR2 is SASEGT. CDR3 nucleotide sequence: TGTGCCAGCAGTGAACCCGACAGGGGGCGGACACCCCTCCACTTT. Translated: CASSEPDRGRTPLHF.

This clone showed up just a few times. The rearrangement uses TRBV7-8 and TRBJ2-2; 8 positions agree with TRBD1. From germline, CDR1 is SGHVS and CDR2 FQNEAQ. This CDR3 comprises 16 residues. V shed 1 base and J 3 bases; nucleotides not matched to a gene: 4. The CDR3 bases are TGTGCCAGCAGCTTAGTTGGGACAGGTGACACCGGGGAGCTGTTTTTT. Translation gives CASSLVGTGDTGELFF.

This chain joins TRBV6-5 and TRBJ2-1, with 7 positions matching TRBD2. The CDR3 sequence is 16 residues long. Germline CDR1 and CDR2: MNHEY and SVGAGI. V lost 4 bases to trimming and J lost 0 bases; unmatched junction nucleotides: 6. CDR3 residues: CASSSYGGSSYNEQFF. The CDR3 DNA reads as TGTGCCAGCAGTTCTTACGGGGGGTCCTCCTACAATGAGCAGTTCTTC.

V is TRBV7-9 and J is TRBJ2-5, with D tentatively TRBD1 (6 bases). V was clipped by 5 bases and J by 4 bases, with 11 bases between them. The CDR3 loop spans 13 amino acids. Germline V lookup: CDR1 SEHNR, CDR2 FQNEAQ (reference sequence). The CDR3 spells CASSGQGGETQYF. The CDR3 nucleotides read TGTGCCAGCAGCGGCCAAGGGGGAGAGACCCAGTACTTC.

The CDR3 DNA follows: TGTGCCAGCAGTCCGCCTCCCAACAACAATGAGCAGTTCTTC. Protein: CASSPPPNNNEQFF. J is TRBJ2-1 and V is TRBV5-5, with D uncertain. The CDR3 spans 14 residues. V lost 5 bases and J lost 5, with 14 bases in between. Looked up from germline, CDR1 is SGHKS and CDR2 is YYEKEE (reference sequence).

The chain combines TRBV10-1 with TRBJ1-1; TRBD1 matches 7 bases. Germline assignment: CDR1 WNHNN and CDR2 SYGVQD (reference sequence). The J segment lost 3 bases and the V segment lost 5 bases, leaving 3 bases of the junction unmatched. The CDR3 has 13 amino acids. The CDR3: CASSTDRDTEAFF. The CDR3 DNA reads as TGCGCCAGCAGTACCGACAGGGACACTGAAGCTTTCTTT.

The CDR3 DNA reads TGCGCCAGCGGCCTCCCGACACAAAACAATGAGCAGTTCTTC. Its protein product is CASGLPTQNNEQFF. V gene TRBV5-1 combines with J gene TRBJ2-1; D call uncertain. The CDR3 totals 14 residues. The germline CDR1 and CDR2 sequences are SGHRS and YFSETQ. Trimming cost V 7 bases and J 5 bases, with 16 bases left between them.

The chain employs TRBV15 and TRBJ2-6; unclear D gene. Germline V CDR1 and CDR2: LNHNV, YYDKDF (reference sequence). Trimming removed 5 bases at V and 0 bases at J, with 5 bases between. The CDR3 length is 14 residues. The CDR3 loop reads CATSYSSGANVLTF. The CDR3 bases are TGTGCCACCAGCTACAGCTCTGGGGCCAACGTCCTGACTTTC.

This sequence joins TRBV10-3 and TRBJ1-1; TRBD1 agrees at 8 bases. Germline CDR1 and CDR2: ENHRY and SYGVKD. The CDR3 extends over 16 amino acids. V shed 11 bases and J 1 base; nucleotides not matched to a gene: 15. CDR3 nucleotide sequence: TGTGCCGTTACATCCTCAGGGGGCGCCGGGAACACTGAAGCTTTCTTT. This sequence encodes CAVTSSGGAGNTEAFF.

This chain links TRBV5-1 with TRBJ2-7; 12 nucleotides agree with TRBD1. Germline V CDR1 and CDR2: SGHRS, YFSETQ. V trimming: 3 bases; J trimming: 4 bases; junction bases outside the gene matches: 2. CDR3 length: 14 amino acids. CDR3 bases: TGCGCCAGCAGCTGGGACAGGGGGCAGTACGAGCAGTACTTC. Translating gives CASSWDRGQYEQYF.

This sequence joins TRBV5-1 and TRBJ1-1; D not resolved. CDR1 is SGHRS, CDR2 YFSETQ, per germline. Trimming cost V 2 bases and J 2 bases, with 13 bases left between them. The CDR3 totals 15 residues. This CDR3 reads CASSFAGQENTEAFF. The CDR3, as DNA: TGCGCCAGCAGCTTTGCGGGCCAGGAAAACACTGAAGCTTTCTTT.

The rearrangement joins TRBV19 to TRBJ1-1, with 8 bases aligning to TRBD1. V lost 6 bases, J lost 5 bases, and 8 bases stayed unmatched. The CDR3 has 14 amino acids. CDR1 is LNHDA, CDR2 SQIVND, per germline (reference sequence). CDR3 DNA sequence: TGTGCCAGTAGGCCGCGGACAGGGAATACTGAAGCTTTCTTT. This encodes CASRPRTGNTEAFF. Full variable domain (remainder filled in from reference TRBV19 and TRBJ1-1): DGGITQSPKYLFRKEGQNVTLSCEQNLNHDAMYWYRQDPGQGLRLIYYSQIVNDFQKGDIAEGYSVSREKKESFPLTVTSAQKNPTAFYLCASRPRTGNTEAFFGQGTRLTVV.

The J gene is TRBJ1-6, the V gene TRBV7-3; the D is unclear. Germline loops: CDR1 SGHTA, CDR2 FQGTGA. Between the trimmed V and J ends, which lost 6 bases and 3 bases, there was a span of 6 bases. The CDR3 consists of 13 residues. CDR3 sequence reads: CASSSNYNSPLHF. For the CDR3, the DNA is TGTGCCAGCAGTTCAAACTATAATTCACCCCTCCACTTT. The full variable domain, its missing parts supplied by reference TRBV7-3 and TRBJ1-6, is GAGVSQTPSNKVTEKGKYVELRCDPISGHTALYWYRQSLGQGPEFLIYFQGTGAADDSGLPNDRFFAVRPEGSVSTLKIQRTERGDSAVYLCASSSNYNSPLHFGNGTRLTVT.

This chain joins TRBV4-2 and TRBJ1-6; 8 bases map to TRBD1. J was trimmed by 5 bases and V by 4 bases; bases with no gene match: 4. CDR3 length equals 15 residues. CDR1 is LGHNA, CDR2 YNFKEQ, per germline. This CDR3 reads CASSLQTGDNSPLHF. Here the CDR3 DNA reads TGTGCCAGCAGCCTTCAGACAGGGGATAATTCACCCCTCCACTTT.